The source of this TCR beta chain is a study of blood T cell repertoires in COVID-19. Sequenced by immunoSEQ multiplex PCR; TCRdb stores in-frame clones only, minus some. The sample shows under 250,000 clones, 80% to 90% of them seen only once. This CDR3 is 15 amino acids long. Trimming took off 1 base at V and 5 bases at J, with 14 bases between the two ends. Germline assignment: CDR1 SGHAT and CDR2 FQNNGV. The sequence was obtained from a man aged 40-49 years with active or convalescent COVID-19. Sequenced: peripheral blood. The chain recombines TRBV11-2 with TRBJ1-1, with D perhaps TRBD1 (6 bases). CDR3 DNA sequence: TGTGCCAGCAGCTTAGCTGTACAGGGTGGTACTGAAGCTTTCTTT. It encodes CASSLAVQGGTEAFF.